Presented here are 15 T cell receptor beta chains from one specimen sequenced in a study of identical twins. TCRdb re-called the 5' RACE reads through MiXCR, storing one row per CDR3 protein. The sample records approximately 240,000 distinct CDR3 sequences, over 12% being singletons. Specimen: memory (CD45RO+) T cells sorted from blood. The receptors derive from a woman aged 18-30 years in good health.

This clonotype occurred a few times. DNA of the CDR3: TGTGCCAGCAGCTTAGTGACGGAGGAGACCCAGTACTTC. Its translation is CASSLVTEETQYF. The V call is TRBV5-5, the J call TRBJ2-5; D unresolved. The CDR3 is made up of 13 amino acids. V was cut by 2 bases and J by 5 bases, with 10 bases left in between. Germline CDR1 and CDR2: SGHKS and YYEKEE (reference sequence).

This clonotype was counted between two and nine times. The CDR3 region is CASSVQGLDEPQHF. Written as DNA, the CDR3 is TGTGCCAGCAGTGTCCAGGGGCTGGATGAGCCCCAGCATTTT. This rearrangement joins TRBV2 to TRBJ1-5; D perhaps matches TRBD1 (6 bases). CDR1 and CDR2 (germline): SNHLY, FYNNEI. There are 14 residues in the CDR3. V gave up 4 bases and J gave up 8 bases, with 15 bases separating them. Full variable domain (missing parts from reference TRBV2 and TRBJ1-5): EPEVTQTPSHQVTQMGQEVILRCVPISNHLYFYWYRQILGQKVEFLVSFYNNEISEKSEIFDDQFSVERPDGSNFTLKIRSTKLEDSAMYFCASSVQGLDEPQHFGDGTRLSIL.

V is TRBV7-9 and J is TRBJ2-7; D unresolved. Trimming removed 3 bases from V and 7 bases from J, with 7 bases in between. This CDR3 region has 11 residues. Germline CDR1 reads SEHNR; CDR2 reads FQNEAQ (reference sequence). CDR3 coding DNA: TGTGCCAGCAGCTTCCCCGGGGAGCAGTACTTC. Its protein is CASSFPGEQYF.

This clonotype was recorded a few times. V and J are TRBV5-5 and TRBJ2-1; 9 bases are a match to TRBD1. After removal of 4 bases from V and 2 bases from J, the junction contained 4 bases not matched to a gene. The CDR3 has 15 amino acids. Germline-derived CDR1 and CDR2 are SGHKS and YYEKEE (reference sequence). The CDR3 loop is CASSPDRGPYNEQFF. The CDR3 DNA reads as TGTGCCAGCAGCCCGGACAGGGGACCCTACAATGAGCAGTTCTTC.

This chain links TRBV7-2 with TRBJ2-7, with 9 positions matching TRBD1. With 9 bases clipped from V and 1 base from J, the junction kept 4 bases outside the gene matches. CDR1 SGHTA and CDR2 FQGNSA come from the germline V gene. The CDR3 extends over 13 amino acids. CDR3 protein: CASTGGSSYEQYF. CDR3 coding DNA: TGTGCCAGTACAGGGGGCTCTTCCTACGAGCAGTACTTC.

The rearrangement links TRBV3-1 to TRBJ2-7; possible D gene TRBD1, 6 bases. This CDR3 spans 16 amino acids. The germline V gene encodes CDR1 LGHDT and CDR2 YNNKEL (reference sequence). Trimming left V 0 bases short and J 0 bases short, with 12 bases between. The CDR3 here is CASSQDQWGRSYEQYF. CDR3 coding DNA: TGTGCCAGCAGCCAAGATCAATGGGGGCGCTCCTACGAGCAGTACTTC.

The table lists this clonotype with many counts. The chain links TRBV18 to TRBJ2-7; 9 nucleotides match TRBD2. Unmatched junction bases numbered 6, after V lost 5 bases and J lost 1 base. The CDR3 sequence is 15 residues long. CDR1 and CDR2 from the germline V gene are KGHSH and LQKENI. The CDR3 bases are TGTGCCAGCTCAAAGCTAGCGGGGCCTTCCTACGAGCAGTACTTC. This translates into CASSKLAGPSYEQYF.

J is TRBJ2-1 and V is TRBV2; D possibly matches TRBD1 or TRBD2 (5 bases each). Trimming stripped 2 bases from V and 7 bases from J, with 12 bases between. The length of the CDR3 is 14 residues. Germline assignment: CDR1 SNHLY and CDR2 FYNNEI. As DNA, the CDR3 is TGTGCCAGCAGTGAATTTCAGGGAGTTAATGAGCAGTTCTTC. Translating it yields CASSEFQGVNEQFF.

This clonotype was counted a few times. The gene calls are TRBV12-5 and TRBJ2-2; either TRBD1 or TRBD2 may fit D (5 bases each). This CDR3 comprises 13 residues. V was cut by 4 bases and J by 6 bases, with 9 bases left in between. Germline-derived CDR1 and CDR2 are LGHNT and FRNRAP. DNA of the CDR3: TGTGCTAGTGGTTGGGGGTACGCCGGGGAGCTGTTTTTT. It translates to CASGWGYAGELFF.

V usage is TRBV5-1 and J usage is TRBJ2-1, with TRBD2 as a possible D gene (6 bases). CDR1 is SGHRS, CDR2 YFSETQ, per germline. The CDR3 is made up of 15 amino acids. V shed 4 bases and J shed 9 bases, with 20 bases lying between them. CDR3 in amino acids: CASSRRASERTEQFF. DNA for the CDR3: TGCGCCAGCAGCAGGAGGGCTAGTGAACGAACTGAGCAGTTCTTC. Full variable domain (missing parts from reference TRBV5-1 and TRBJ2-1): KAGVTQTPRYLIKTRGQQVTLSCSPISGHRSVSWYQQTPGQGLQFLFEYFSETQRNKGNFPGRFSGRQFSNSRSEMNVSTLELGDSALYLCASSRRASERTEQFFGPGTRLTVL.

Ten or more counts support this clonotype. CDR3 sequence: CASSEGPREVHTQYF. For the CDR3, the DNA is TGTGCCAGCAGTGAGGGTCCCAGGGAGGTACATACGCAGTATTTT. This chain links TRBV2 with TRBJ2-3; TRBD2 is a possible D gene (6 bases). The germline V gene has CDR1 SNHLY and CDR2 FYNNEI. V was clipped by 3 bases and J by 7 bases, with 17 bases between them. CDR3 length: 15 residues.

This clonotype came up a few times. This sequence joins TRBV6-1 and TRBJ2-7; 11 bases are a match to TRBD1. The CDR3 spans 15 residues. Germline assignment: CDR1 MNHNS and CDR2 SASEGT. J was trimmed by 5 bases and V by 6 bases; bases with no gene match: 9. CDR3 sequence (DNA): TGTGCCAGCAGGTCCCCGGGACAGGGGGGTAACGAGCAGTACTTC. Translating it yields CASRSPGQGGNEQYF.

Many counts were recorded for this clonotype. The J gene is TRBJ1-1, the V gene TRBV29-1, with D perhaps TRBD1 (5 bases). The CDR3 is 11 residues long. Germline loops: CDR1 SQVTM, CDR2 ANQGSEA. Between the trimmed V and J ends, which lost 6 bases and 2 bases, there was a span of 7 bases. CDR3 sequence (DNA): TGCAGCGTGACAGTTAACACTGAAGCTTTCTTT. This codes for CSVTVNTEAFF.

This chain connects TRBV20-1 to TRBJ1-5; D not certain. The CDR3 totals 13 residues. V dropped 3 bases and J dropped 3 bases, with 9 bases sitting between them. Germline V lookup: CDR1 DFQATT, CDR2 SNEGSKA (reference sequence). In nucleotides, the CDR3 is TGCAGTGCTAGTTCGACGTACAATCAGCCCCAGCATTTT. This gives the protein CSASSTYNQPQHF.

The rearrangement links TRBV6-2 or TRBV6-3 to TRBJ2-3; no clear D gene. The V end lost 10 bases, the J end lost 1 base, and 12 bases lay between the germline ends. Germline V gene data show CDR1 as MNHEY and CDR2 as SVGEGT. The CDR3 contains 13 residues. CDR3 residues: CATSDRGTDTQYF. The CDR3 DNA is TGTGCCACGTCGGACCGAGGCACAGATACGCAGTATTTT.